These T cell receptor beta chains were read from a single sample in a study of blood T cell repertoires in COVID-19. Here immunoSEQ multiplex PCR was the method, and the copy in TCRdb shows in-frame clones only, minus some. Of more than 150,000 clones in the sample, 85% to 90% were seen once. Sequenced material: peripheral blood. These receptors were collected from a man aged 50 to 59 with active or convalescent COVID-19. Each CDR3 is given with its conserved first and last residue.

v_gene: TRBV11-2; j_gene: TRBJ2-5; len: 15; CDR3aa: CASSPRLARRETQYF
v_gene: TRBV7-6; j_gene: TRBJ1-3; len: 16; CDR3aa: CASSPQGQVPGNTIYF
v_gene: TRBV5-1; j_gene: TRBJ2-1; len: 16; CDR3aa: CASTPLGLADYNEQFF
v_gene: TRBV2; j_gene: TRBJ2-3; len: 15; CDR3aa: CASLQGTGGPDTQYF
v_gene: TRBV7-9; j_gene: TRBJ1-6; len: 14; CDR3aa: CASSFSTGVGPLHF
v_gene: TRBV2; j_gene: TRBJ2-5; len: 12; CDR3aa: CASRNQAGTQYF
v_gene: TRBV5-1; j_gene: TRBJ2-3; len: 16; CDR3aa: CASSPGTGSRTDTQYF
v_gene: TRBV24-1; j_gene: TRBJ2-7; len: 16; CDR3aa: CATSDAKGEGVYEQYF
v_gene: TRBV6-4; j_gene: TRBJ2-5; len: 16; CDR3aa: CASSPGLAGGQETQYF
v_gene: TRBV28; j_gene: TRBJ2-1; len: 16; CDR3aa: CASSPRGIAALNEQFF
v_gene: TRBV7-2; j_gene: TRBJ1-3; len: 15; CDR3aa: CASSMRQLSGNTIYF
v_gene: TRBV6-6; j_gene: TRBJ2-7; len: 12; CDR3aa: CASSYARDEQYF
v_gene: TRBV7-7; j_gene: TRBJ2-5; len: 15; CDR3aa: CASSAGRPLGETQYF
v_gene: TRBV27; j_gene: TRBJ2-3; len: 20; CDR3aa: CASKPGRGLAGGPSTDTQYF
v_gene: TRBV6-5; j_gene: TRBJ2-1; len: 15; CDR3aa: CASSYNFGSYNEQFF
v_gene: TRBV7-9; j_gene: TRBJ2-5; len: 14; CDR3aa: CASSLTGGEETQYF